Each of the 13 T cell receptor beta chains below was sequenced from the same sample in a study of OX40 agonist ivuxolimab in advanced cancers. This table comes from immunoSEQ multiplex PCR, and its TCRdb copy is limited to in-frame clones, with some not included. Altogether some 64,000 clones are present, 88% being singletons, with the ten largest covering 0.67%. The sequencing here drew on CD4+ or CD8+ T cells sorted from blood, taken in a trial of the OX40 agonist ivuxolimab. The receptor set was obtained from an adult with an advanced solid tumor such as melanoma, head and neck, liver or kidney cancer.

The chain has TRBV28 and TRBJ1-5; D gene uncertain. Germline CDR1 MDHEN, CDR2 SYDVKM. Trimming cost V 6 bases and J 0 bases, with 9 bases left between them. The CDR3 is made up of 14 amino acids. The CDR3 region is CASRFPYSNQPQHF. The CDR3 DNA reads TGTGCCAGCAGGTTCCCGTATAGCAATCAGCCCCAGCATTTT.

The rearrangement links TRBV7-9 to TRBJ2-7, with TRBD2 matching 10 bases. This CDR3 contains 13 residues. CDR1 SEHNR and CDR2 FQNEAQ come from the germline V gene (reference sequence). V was clipped by 4 bases and J by 9 bases; unmatched bases: 6. CDR3 sequence: CASSWTSGSGQYF. The CDR3 bases are TGTGCCAGCAGCTGGACTAGCGGATCGGGGCAGTACTTC.

The CDR3: CATSREGLQRATNEKLFF. The DNA of the CDR3 is TGTGCCACCAGCAGAGAGGGACTTCAACGCGCAACTAATGAAAAACTGTTTTTT. The chain uses TRBV15 and TRBJ1-4, with D perhaps matching TRBD1 (5 bases). This CDR3 has 18 amino acids. Germline assignment: CDR1 LNHNV and CDR2 YYDKDF (reference sequence). The V end was cut by 0 bases, the J end by 0 bases, with 14 bases between.

V and J are TRBV15 and TRBJ1-5; a possible D gene is TRBD1 (5 bases). V was shortened by 1 base and J by 4 bases, with 8 bases between the two germline ends. The CDR3 length is 14 residues. Germline CDR1 and CDR2: LNHNV and YYDKDF (reference sequence). The CDR3 sequence is CATSRGQTNQPQHF. In DNA form, the CDR3 reads TGTGCCACCAGCAGAGGACAGACGAATCAGCCCCAGCATTTT.

This rearrangement joins TRBV9 to TRBJ2-5; no clear D. The CDR3 sequence is 14 residues long. Deletions cut 3 bases from V and 2 bases from J, with 11 bases between. Germline values: CDR1 SGDLS, CDR2 YYNGEE. The CDR3 protein is CASSALADQETQYF. In nucleotides, the CDR3 is TGTGCCAGCAGCGCCTTGGCGGATCAAGAGACCCAGTACTTC.

The chain links TRBV29-1 to TRBJ2-7; a possible D gene is TRBD1 (6 bases). This CDR3 has 15 residues. V was trimmed by 0 bases and J by 3 bases, leaving 15 bases between them. Germline V CDR1 and CDR2: SQVTM, ANQGSEA. Here the CDR3 DNA reads TGCAGCGTTGAAGACCATAAGGGACAAGGCTACGAGCAGTACTTC. Its translation is CSVEDHKGQGYEQYF.

The chain is built from TRBV6-5 and TRBJ1-5, with 10 bases matching TRBD1. This CDR3 has 14 amino acids. Germline V gives CDR1 MNHEY, CDR2 SVGAGI. The J segment lost 6 bases and the V segment lost 2 bases, leaving 1 base of the junction unmatched. The CDR3: CASSYDRGLQPQHF. CDR3 DNA sequence: TGTGCCAGCAGTTACGACAGGGGGCTTCAGCCCCAGCATTTT.

The chain recombines TRBV10-3 with TRBJ2-1; D might be TRBD1 or TRBD2, each matching 5 bases. V shed 8 bases and J shed 8 bases, with 13 bases lying between them. Per germline, CDR1 ENHRY and CDR2 SYGVKD. This CDR3 contains 12 residues. The CDR3 DNA reads TGTGCCATCGCTGGGGGTGGAGATGAGCAGTTCTTC. This encodes CAIAGGGDEQFF.

This chain connects TRBV6-1 to TRBJ1-1, with D possibly matching TRBD1 (6 bases). The CDR3 loop spans 14 amino acids. V was clipped by 6 bases and J by 0 bases, with 11 bases between them. The germline V gene has CDR1 MNHNS and CDR2 SASEGT. The CDR3 DNA sequence: TGTGCCAGCAGGGTAGGGACACTGAACACTGAAGCTTTCTTT. Its protein is CASRVGTLNTEAFF.

This chain connects TRBV5-4 to TRBJ2-2, with 10 nucleotides matching TRBD1. Looked up from germline, CDR1 is SGHNT and CDR2 is YYREEE (reference sequence). V dropped 2 bases and J dropped 3; count of bases not matched to a gene: 4. The CDR3 sequence is 16 residues long. The CDR3 DNA is TGTGCCAGCAGCTTCGAGGGACAGGGGTACACCGGGGAGCTGTTTTTT. Its translation: CASSFEGQGYTGELFF.

The J gene is TRBJ1-2, the V gene TRBV15, with D unresolved. The CDR3 covers 18 residues. CDR1 and CDR2 (germline): LNHNV, YYDKDF (reference sequence). Trimming removed 0 bases from V and 0 bases from J, with 17 bases in between. CDR3 sequence: CATSRDLPSARTNYGYTF. CDR3 sequence (DNA): TGTGCCACCAGCAGAGATCTCCCAAGTGCTAGAACTAACTATGGCTACACCTTC.

The rearrangement joins TRBV11-2 to TRBJ2-2; weak D call: TRBD1 (7 bases). From germline, CDR1 is SGHAT and CDR2 FQNNGV. There are 14 residues in the CDR3. The V end lost 6 bases, the J end lost 8 bases, and 16 bases lay between the germline ends. In DNA form, the CDR3 reads TGTGCCAGCAGACTGCGGGACAGCGCGGGGGAGCTGTTTTTT. The encoded protein is CASRLRDSAGELFF.

V is TRBV29-1 and J is TRBJ2-3, with 13 bases lining up with TRBD2. From germline, CDR1 is SQVTM and CDR2 ANQGSEA. After removal of 3 bases from V and 4 bases from J, the junction contained 4 bases not matched to a gene. This CDR3 comprises 15 residues. The DNA for the CDR3 is TGCAGCGTTGATACTAGCGGGAGGGGTGCAGATACGCAGTATTTT. Encoded protein: CSVDTSGRGADTQYF.